The 7 T cell receptor beta chains below were found in one sample sequenced in a study of T cell changes during pregnancy in multiple sclerosis. TCRdb keeps only in-frame clones here, not all; method: immunoSEQ multiplex PCR. The repertoire holds tens of thousands of clones, with about 93% as singletons. This specimen consisted of peripheral blood, obtained in the third trimester of pregnancy. These receptors all stem from a female donor with multiple sclerosis, enrolled in a pregnancy study.

The J gene is TRBJ1-2, the V gene TRBV6-5, with TRBD1 matching 7 bases. The germline gives CDR1 MNHEY, CDR2 SVGAGI. The CDR3 consists of 15 residues. Trimming cost V 6 bases and J 4 bases; bases outside gene matches: 11. CDR3 amino acids: CASRNRWGQLYGYTF. CDR3 DNA sequence: TGTGCCAGCAGGAACCGATGGGGACAGCTCTATGGCTACACCTTC.

The chain recombines TRBV2 with TRBJ1-2, with 7 bases lining up with TRBD1. This CDR3 comprises 12 residues. Germline assignment: CDR1 SNHLY and CDR2 FYNNEI. The V gene end was trimmed by 6 bases and the J gene end by 3 bases; junction bases not matched to a gene: 1. The CDR3, as DNA: TGTGCCAGCAGAGGGGGCTACTATGGCTACACCTTC. This translates into CASRGGYYGYTF.

The chain joins TRBV9 to TRBJ2-1; a possible D gene is TRBD2 (6 bases). CDR3 size: 15 residues. CDR1 and CDR2 (germline): SGDLS, YYNGEE. V was clipped by 3 bases and J by 3 bases, with 13 bases between them. The CDR3: CASSGSGLYYNEQFF. Here the CDR3 DNA reads TGTGCCAGCAGCGGATCGGGACTTTACTACAATGAGCAGTTCTTC.

The chain carries TRBV28 and TRBJ1-5; D is unclear. V lost 6 bases and J 0 bases, leaving 6 bases between the germline ends. CDR3 length equals 13 residues. From germline, CDR1 is MDHEN and CDR2 SYDVKM. The CDR3 nucleotides read TGTGCCAGCAGCTTCTATAGCAATCAGCCCCAGCATTTT. Protein sequence: CASSFYSNQPQHF.

This chain links TRBV19 with TRBJ2-5; the D is unclear. CDR3 length: 12 residues. Germline V CDR1 and CDR2: LNHDA, SQIVND (reference sequence). Deletions cut 4 bases from V and 4 bases from J, with 7 bases between. The CDR3 DNA follows: TGTGCCAGTAGTAACTCGAGAGAGACCCAGTACTTC. The encoded protein is CASSNSRETQYF. The full variable domain, rest sourced from reference TRBV19 and TRBJ2-5, is DGGITQSPKYLFRKEGQNVTLSCEQNLNHDAMYWYRQDPGQGLRLIYYSQIVNDFQKGDIAEGYSVSREKKESFPLTVTSAQKNPTAFYLCASSNSRETQYFGPGTRLLVL.

The chain is built from TRBV18 and TRBJ1-3; D possibly corresponds to TRBD1 (6 bases). Trimming shortened V by 0 bases and J by 0 bases, and 9 bases separated the two germline ends. CDR1 is KGHSH, CDR2 LQKENI, per germline. CDR3 length equals 16 residues. CDR3: CASSPPRTVSGNTIYF. CDR3 DNA sequence: TGTGCCAGCTCACCACCCCGGACAGTCTCTGGAAACACCATATATTTT. Using reference TRBV18 and TRBJ1-3 for the parts outside the CDR3, the full variable domain is NAGVMQNPRHLVRRRGQEARLRCSPMKGHSHVYWYRQLPEEGLKFMVYLQKENIIDESGMPKERFSAEFPKEGPSILRIQQVVRGDSAAYFCASSPPRTVSGNTIYFGEGSWLTVV.

The table lists this clone with a few counts. The rearrangement joins TRBV27 to TRBJ1-1, with a possible D match to TRBD1 (6 bases). Germline V CDR1 and CDR2: MNHEY, SMNVEV (reference sequence). V lost 7 bases and J lost 5, with 14 bases in between. This CDR3 contains 13 residues. The CDR3 spells CASNDRRGTEAFF. Here the CDR3 DNA reads TGTGCCAGCAACGACAGGCGGGGGACTGAAGCTTTCTTT.